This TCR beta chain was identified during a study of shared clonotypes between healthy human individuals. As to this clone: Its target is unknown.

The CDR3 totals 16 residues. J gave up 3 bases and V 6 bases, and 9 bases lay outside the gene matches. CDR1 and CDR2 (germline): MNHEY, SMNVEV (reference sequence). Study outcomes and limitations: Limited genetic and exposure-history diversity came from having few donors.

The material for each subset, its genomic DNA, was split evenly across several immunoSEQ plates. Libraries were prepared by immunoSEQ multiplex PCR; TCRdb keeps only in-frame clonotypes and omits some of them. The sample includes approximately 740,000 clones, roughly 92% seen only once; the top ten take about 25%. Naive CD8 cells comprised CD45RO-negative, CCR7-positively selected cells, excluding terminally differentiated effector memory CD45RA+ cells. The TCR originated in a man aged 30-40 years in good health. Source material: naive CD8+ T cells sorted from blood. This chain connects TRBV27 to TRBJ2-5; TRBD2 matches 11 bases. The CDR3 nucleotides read TGTGCCAGCAGCAATAGACCGGGACTAGCGGAAGAGACCCAGTACTTC. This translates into CASSNRPGLAEETQYF.